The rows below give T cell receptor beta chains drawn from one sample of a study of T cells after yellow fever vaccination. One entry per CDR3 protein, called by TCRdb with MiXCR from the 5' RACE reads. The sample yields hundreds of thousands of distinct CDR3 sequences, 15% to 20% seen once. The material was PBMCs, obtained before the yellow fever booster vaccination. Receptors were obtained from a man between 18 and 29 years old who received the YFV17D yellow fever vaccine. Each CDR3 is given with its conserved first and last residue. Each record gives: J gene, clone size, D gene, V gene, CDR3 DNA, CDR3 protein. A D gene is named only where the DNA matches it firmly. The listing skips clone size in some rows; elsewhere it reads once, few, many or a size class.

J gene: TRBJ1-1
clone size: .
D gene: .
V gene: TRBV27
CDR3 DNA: TGTGCCAGCAGCGGTCGGTACGGAGGCACTGAAGCTTTCTTT
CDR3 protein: CASSGRYGGTEAFF

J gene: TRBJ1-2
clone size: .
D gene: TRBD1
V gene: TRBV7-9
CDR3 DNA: TGTGCCAGCCAGGGGGATCTACGTAACTATGGCTACACCTTC
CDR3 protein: CASQGDLRNYGYTF

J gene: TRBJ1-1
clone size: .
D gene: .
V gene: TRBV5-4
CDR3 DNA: TGTGCCAGCAGCTTGAAGGGGGTAGGTGACACTGAAGCTTTCTTT
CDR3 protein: CASSLKGVGDTEAFF

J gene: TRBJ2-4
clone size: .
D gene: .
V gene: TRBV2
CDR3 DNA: TGTGCCAGCAGTGAGAGACGGAGTCTAGCCAAAAACATTCAGTACTTC
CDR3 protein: CASSERRSLAKNIQYF

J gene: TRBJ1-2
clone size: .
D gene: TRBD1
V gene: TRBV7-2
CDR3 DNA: TGTGCCAGCAGCCAGGACAGGGGGCACCGTGGCTACACCTTC
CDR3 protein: CASSQDRGHRGYTF

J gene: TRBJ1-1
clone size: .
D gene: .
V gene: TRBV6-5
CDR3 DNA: TGTGCCAGCAGTTCCCCCTCAGGGGATGAAGCTTTCTTT
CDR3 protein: CASSSPSGDEAFF

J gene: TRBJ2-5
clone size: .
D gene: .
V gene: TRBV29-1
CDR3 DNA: TGCAGCGTTGTACATGCGGACTTAGGGTACTTC
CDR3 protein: CSVVHADLGYF

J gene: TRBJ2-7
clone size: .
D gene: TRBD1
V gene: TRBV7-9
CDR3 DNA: TGTGCCAGCAGCTTACTTGGACAGGGTTACGAGCAGTACTTC
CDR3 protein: CASSLLGQGYEQYF

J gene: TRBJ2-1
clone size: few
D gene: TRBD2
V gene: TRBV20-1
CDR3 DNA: TGCAGTGGACTAGCGGGGGGTCACAATGAGCAGTTCTTC
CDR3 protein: CSGLAGGHNEQFF

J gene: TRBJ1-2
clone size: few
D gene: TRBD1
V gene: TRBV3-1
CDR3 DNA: TGTGCCAGCAGCCAAGCCGGGACAGACTATGGCTACACCTTC
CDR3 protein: CASSQAGTDYGYTF

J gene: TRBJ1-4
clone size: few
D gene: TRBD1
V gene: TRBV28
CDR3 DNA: TGTGCCAGCCTTGCGGGGGGACAGGAAAAACTGTTTTTT
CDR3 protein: CASLAGGQEKLFF

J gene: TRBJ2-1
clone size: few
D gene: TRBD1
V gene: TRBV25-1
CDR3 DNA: TGTGCCAGCAGTGACGGGACAGGGATTATGAATGAGCAGTTCTTC
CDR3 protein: CASSDGTGIMNEQFF

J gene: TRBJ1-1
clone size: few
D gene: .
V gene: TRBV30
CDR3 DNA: TGTGCCCGGAGTCGACAGAACACTGAAGCTTTCTTT
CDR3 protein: CARSRQNTEAFF

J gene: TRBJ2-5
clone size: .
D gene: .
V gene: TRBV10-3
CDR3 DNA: TGTGCCATCAGCCCCGGGATGGCCAAAGAGACCCAGTACTTC
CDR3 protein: CAISPGMAKETQYF

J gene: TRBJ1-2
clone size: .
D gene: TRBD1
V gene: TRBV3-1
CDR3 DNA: TGTGCCAGCAGCCAGACCGACAGGGGCAATGGCTACACCTTC
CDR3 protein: CASSQTDRGNGYTF

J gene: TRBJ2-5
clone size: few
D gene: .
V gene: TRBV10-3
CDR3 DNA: TGTGCCATCAGTGAGTCCAGGGCAGCCCAGTACTTC
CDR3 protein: CAISESRAAQYF

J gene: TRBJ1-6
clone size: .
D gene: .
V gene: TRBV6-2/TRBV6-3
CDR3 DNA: TGTGCCAGCAGTTCTAATTCACCCCTCCACTTT
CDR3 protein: CASSSNSPLHF

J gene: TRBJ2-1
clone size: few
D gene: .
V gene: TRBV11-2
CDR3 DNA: TGTGCCAGCAGCTTTTTTGAGATCTCCTACAATGAGCAGTTCTTC
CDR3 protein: CASSFFEISYNEQFF

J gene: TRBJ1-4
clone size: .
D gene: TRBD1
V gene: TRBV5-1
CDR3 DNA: TGCGCCAGCAGCTTGACCTATGACAGGGTAACTAATGAAAAACTGTTTTTT
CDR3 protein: CASSLTYDRVTNEKLFF

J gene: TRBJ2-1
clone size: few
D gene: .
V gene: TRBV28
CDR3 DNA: TGTGCCAGCAGTTTAATGGGGGGTTGGGAGCAGTTCTTC
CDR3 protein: CASSLMGGWEQFF

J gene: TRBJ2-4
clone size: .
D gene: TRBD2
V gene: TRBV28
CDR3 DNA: TGTGCCAGCAGTTTAGTCGGGACTAGCGGGGGGCGCAAAAACATTCAGTACTTC
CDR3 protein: CASSLVGTSGGRKNIQYF

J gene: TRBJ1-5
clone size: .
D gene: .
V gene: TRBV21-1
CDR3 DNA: TGTGCCAGCAGCATCGACAGGGGATATCAGCCCCAGCATTTT
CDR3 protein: CASSIDRGYQPQHF

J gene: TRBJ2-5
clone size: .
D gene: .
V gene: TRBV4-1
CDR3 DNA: TGCGCCAGCAGCCATCACGGAACATATCAAGAGACCCAGTACTTC
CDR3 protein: CASSHHGTYQETQYF

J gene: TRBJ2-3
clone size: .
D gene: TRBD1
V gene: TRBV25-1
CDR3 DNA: TGTGCCAGCAGCCTACAGGGGGCAGTCACAGATACGCAGTATTTT
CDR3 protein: CASSLQGAVTDTQYF

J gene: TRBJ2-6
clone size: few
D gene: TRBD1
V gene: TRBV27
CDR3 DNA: TGTGCCAGCAGTTGGACAGGCGTCATCTCTGGGGCCAACGTCCTGACTTTC
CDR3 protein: CASSWTGVISGANVLTF

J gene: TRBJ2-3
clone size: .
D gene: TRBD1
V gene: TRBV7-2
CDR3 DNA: TGTGCCAGCAGCCGGCGGACAGGGTTCGATCATACGCAGTATTTT
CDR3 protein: CASSRRTGFDHTQYF

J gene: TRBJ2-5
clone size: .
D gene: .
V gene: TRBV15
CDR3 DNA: TGTGCCACCAGCAGAGGGGTTAGCCGCCAAGAGACCCAGTACTTC
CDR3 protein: CATSRGVSRQETQYF

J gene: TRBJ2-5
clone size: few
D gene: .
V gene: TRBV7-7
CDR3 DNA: TGTGCCAGCAGCGGCCGGATTGGGGGGCAACAAGAGACCCAGTACTTC
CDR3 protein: CASSGRIGGQQETQYF

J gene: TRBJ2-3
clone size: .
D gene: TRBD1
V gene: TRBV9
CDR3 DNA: TGTGCCAGCAGCGTATTGGACAGGGTGGTTGATACGCAGTATTTT
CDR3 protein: CASSVLDRVVDTQYF

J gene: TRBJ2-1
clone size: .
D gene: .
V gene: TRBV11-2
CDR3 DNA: TGTGCCAGCAGCTTAGATAGCCCGTGGGGGCACAATGAGCAGTTCTTC
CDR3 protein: CASSLDSPWGHNEQFF

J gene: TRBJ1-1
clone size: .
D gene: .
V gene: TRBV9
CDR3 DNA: TGTGCCAGCAGCGTGGGAGACCTGAACACTGAAGCTTTCTTT
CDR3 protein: CASSVGDLNTEAFF

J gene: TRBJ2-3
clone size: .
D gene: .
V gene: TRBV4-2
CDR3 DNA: TGTGCCAGCAGCCAAGATGGCCAGGCGACGCAGTATTTT
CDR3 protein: CASSQDGQATQYF

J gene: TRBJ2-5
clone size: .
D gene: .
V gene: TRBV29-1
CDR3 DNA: TGCAGCGTTACACCCCAAGAGACCCAGTACTTC
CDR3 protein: CSVTPQETQYF

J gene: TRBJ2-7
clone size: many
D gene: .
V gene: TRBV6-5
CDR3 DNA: TGTGCCAGCACCTCGGCCGGGGAGCAGTACTTC
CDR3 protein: CASTSAGEQYF

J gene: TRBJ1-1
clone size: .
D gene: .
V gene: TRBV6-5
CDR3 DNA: TGTGCCAGCAGGCCACGGGCGGGAGATGAGAACACTGAAGCTTTCTTT
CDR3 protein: CASRPRAGDENTEAFF

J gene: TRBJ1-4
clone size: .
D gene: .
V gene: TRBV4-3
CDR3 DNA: TGCGCCAGCAGCCTATCAGCCTTGGCCCTGGAAGCGGACAATGAAAAACTGTTTTTT
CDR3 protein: CASSLSALALEADNEKLFF

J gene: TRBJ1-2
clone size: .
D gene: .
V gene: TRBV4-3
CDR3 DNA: TGCGCCAGCAGCCAAGGTTTGCAGGCGACCCTTAACTATGGCTACACCTTC
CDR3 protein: CASSQGLQATLNYGYTF

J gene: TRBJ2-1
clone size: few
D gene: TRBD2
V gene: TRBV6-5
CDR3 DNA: TGTGCCAGCAGGACGCTAGCGGTGGACCCTTCCTACAATGAGCAGTTCTTC
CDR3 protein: CASRTLAVDPSYNEQFF

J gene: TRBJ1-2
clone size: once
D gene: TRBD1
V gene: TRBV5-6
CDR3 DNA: TGTGCCAGCAGCTTAGAGACAGGGGGCAACTATGGCTACACCTTC
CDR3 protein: CASSLETGGNYGYTF

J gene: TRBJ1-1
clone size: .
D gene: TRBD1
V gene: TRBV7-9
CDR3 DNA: TGTGCCAGCAGCTGGGGACAGGCGGGGACTGAAGCTTTCTTT
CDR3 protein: CASSWGQAGTEAFF

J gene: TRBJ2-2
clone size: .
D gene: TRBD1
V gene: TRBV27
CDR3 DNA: TGTGCCAGCACTGTTGGACAGGGGGCGCTTTTCGGGGAGCTGTTTTTT
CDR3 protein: CASTVGQGALFGELFF